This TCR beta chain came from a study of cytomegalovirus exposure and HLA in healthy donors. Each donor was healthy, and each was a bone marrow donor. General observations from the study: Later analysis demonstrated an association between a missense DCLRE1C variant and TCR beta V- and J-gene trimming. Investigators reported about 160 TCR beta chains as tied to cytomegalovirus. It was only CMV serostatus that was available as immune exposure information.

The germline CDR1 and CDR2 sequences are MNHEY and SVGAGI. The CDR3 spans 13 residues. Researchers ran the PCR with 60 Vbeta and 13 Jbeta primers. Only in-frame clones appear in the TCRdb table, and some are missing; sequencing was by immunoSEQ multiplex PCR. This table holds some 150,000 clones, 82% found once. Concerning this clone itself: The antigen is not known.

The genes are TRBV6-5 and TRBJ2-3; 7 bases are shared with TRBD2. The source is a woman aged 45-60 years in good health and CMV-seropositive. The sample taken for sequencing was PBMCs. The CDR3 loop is CASWGGETDTQYF. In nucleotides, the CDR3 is TGTGCTAGCTGGGGGGGAGAAACAGATACGCAGTATTTT.